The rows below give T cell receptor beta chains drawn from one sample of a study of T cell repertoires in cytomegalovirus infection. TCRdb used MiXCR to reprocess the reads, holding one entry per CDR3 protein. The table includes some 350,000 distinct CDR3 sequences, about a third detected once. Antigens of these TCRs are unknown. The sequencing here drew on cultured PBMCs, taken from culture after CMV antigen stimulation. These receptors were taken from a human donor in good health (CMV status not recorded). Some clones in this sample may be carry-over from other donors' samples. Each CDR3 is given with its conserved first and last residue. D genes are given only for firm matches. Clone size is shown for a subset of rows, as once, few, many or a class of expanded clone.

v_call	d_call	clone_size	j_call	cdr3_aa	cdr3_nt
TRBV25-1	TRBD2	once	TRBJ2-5	CASSAYSGSETQYF	TGTGCCAGCAGTGCGTATAGCGGGAGTGAGACCCAGTACTTC
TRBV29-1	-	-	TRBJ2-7	CSVGSTGVAGWSPYEQYF	TGCAGCGTCGGATCGACAGGGGTAGCGGGATGGTCCCCCTACGAGCAGTACTTC
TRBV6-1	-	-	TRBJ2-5	CASTPRGVSETQYF	TGTGCCAGCACCCCCCGAGGGGTCAGTGAGACCCAGTACTTC
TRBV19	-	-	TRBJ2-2	CASKMENTGELFF	TGTGCCAGTAAAATGGAGAACACCGGGGAGCTGTTTTTT
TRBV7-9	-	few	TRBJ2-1	CASSLDVEQFF	TGTGCCAGCAGCTTAGACGTTGAGCAGTTCTTC
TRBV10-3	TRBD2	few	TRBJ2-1	CAIRTSGEQFF	TGTGCCATCAGGACTAGCGGGGAGCAGTTCTTC
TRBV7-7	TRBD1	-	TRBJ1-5	CASSLLGARTGGRCQPQHF	TGTGCCAGCAGCTTACTTGGAGCAAGAACAGGGGGTCGGTGTCAGCCCCAGCATTTT
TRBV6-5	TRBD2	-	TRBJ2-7	CASLGGGTHEQYF	TGTGCCAGCCTCGGGGGGGGGACGCACGAGCAGTACTTC
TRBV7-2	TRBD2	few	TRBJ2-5	CASSLFLGVREGRETQYF	TGTGCCAGCAGCTTATTTCTTGGGGTGCGGGAGGGGAGGGAGACCCAGTACTTC
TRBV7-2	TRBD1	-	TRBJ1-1	CASSPQTGMNTEAFF	TGTGCCAGCAGCCCGCAGACAGGGATGAACACTGAAGCTTTCTTT
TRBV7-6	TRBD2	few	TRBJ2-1	CASSVLTSGGHNEQFF	TGTGCCAGCAGCGTATTGACTAGCGGGGGACACAATGAGCAGTTCTTC
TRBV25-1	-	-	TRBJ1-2	CASSEGAVYGYTF	TGTGCCAGCAGTGAAGGCGCGGTCTATGGCTACACCTTC
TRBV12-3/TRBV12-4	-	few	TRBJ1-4	CASSLPGMEKLFF	TGTGCCAGCAGTTTACCAGGAATGGAAAAACTGTTTTTT
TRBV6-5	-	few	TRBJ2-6	CASSKTGPSLSGANVLTF	TGTGCCAGCAGTAAGACGGGACCCTCCCTCTCTGGGGCCAACGTCCTGACTTTC
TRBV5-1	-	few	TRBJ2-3	CASSPRSGSTDTQYF	TGCGCCAGCAGCCCAAGAAGCGGTAGCACAGATACGCAGTATTTT
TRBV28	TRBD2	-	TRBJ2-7	CASSQNGLAYEQYF	TGTGCCAGCAGTCAAAACGGACTAGCTTACGAGCAGTACTTC
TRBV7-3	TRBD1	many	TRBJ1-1	CASSLQGDTEAFF	TGTGCCAGCAGCTTACAGGGGGACACTGAAGCTTTCTTT
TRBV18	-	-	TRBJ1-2	CASSPTTEVEGYTF	TGTGCCAGCTCACCGACGACTGAAGTGGAGGGCTACACCTTC
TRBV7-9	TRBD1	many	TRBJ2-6	CASLVGGHGGSGANVLTF	TGTGCCAGCTTAGTAGGGGGCCACGGAGGCTCTGGGGCCAACGTCCTGACTTTC
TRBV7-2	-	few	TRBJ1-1	CASSLVDGAVAFF	TGTGCCAGCAGCTTAGTTGACGGAGCGGTAGCTTTCTTT
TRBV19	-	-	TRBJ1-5	CASRSTLAIKPQHF	TGTGCCAGTAGGTCGACGTTAGCAATCAAGCCCCAGCATTTT
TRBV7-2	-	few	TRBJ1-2	CASSLSQRDGYTF	TGTGCCAGCAGCTTAAGCCAGCGCGATGGCTACACCTTC
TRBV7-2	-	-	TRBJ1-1	CASSKQGSGNEAFF	TGTGCCAGCAGCAAGCAGGGTTCCGGCAATGAAGCTTTCTTT